Below are 30 T cell receptor beta chains sequenced from a single sample in a study of T cell responses to AZD1222 COVID-19 vaccine. Some clones are missing from TCRdb's copy, which holds only in-frame ones; the method was immunoSEQ multiplex PCR. The sample holds 84,000 or so clones, over 75% seen once. Sequenced here: peripheral blood, sampled on day 0 of MenACWY control vaccination. These receptor sequences come from an adult in good health.

The gene calls are TRBV9 and TRBJ2-5, with 7 bases matching TRBD2. The V and J ends lost 0 bases and 2 bases, in that order; junction bases with no gene match: 7. The CDR3 length is 16 residues. CDR1 and CDR2 from the germline V gene are SGDLS and YYNGEE. CDR3 DNA: TGTGCCAGCAGCGTAGCTACTAGCGCCGGACAAGAGACCCAGTACTTC. This translates into CASSVATSAGQETQYF.

This chain uses TRBV12-3 or TRBV12-4 with TRBJ1-1, with D hard to call. With 7 bases removed from V and 8 bases from J, the gap between germline ends came to 17 bases. CDR3 length: 13 residues. The CDR3 nucleotides are TGTGCCAGCAAGGACCCCACGGACGCGGAAGCTTTCTTT. Its translation is CASKDPTDAEAFF.

The J gene is TRBJ2-1, the V gene TRBV24-1, with TRBD2 as a possible D gene (5 bases). This CDR3 contains 13 residues. V lost 2 bases, J lost 4 bases, and 5 bases lay in between. CDR1 and CDR2 from the germline V gene are KGHDR and SFDVKD. CDR3 amino acids: CATSDWEYNEQFF. The CDR3 nucleotides read TGTGCCACCAGTGATTGGGAGTACAATGAGCAGTTCTTC.

This clone has a handful of counts. This sequence joins TRBV5-4 and TRBJ2-7; D tentatively reads TRBD1 or TRBD2 (5 bases each). Germline V CDR1 and CDR2: SGHNT, YYREEE (reference sequence). The CDR3 is 12 amino acids. Trimming shortened V by 4 bases and J by 5 bases, and 10 bases separated the two germline ends. DNA of the CDR3: TGTGCCAGCAGCCGGGACGGAGACGAGCAGTACTTC. Protein: CASSRDGDEQYF.

A note on this clone: One end of the junction is discordant with germline, which a read error may explain. The CDR3 loop reads CASSLERDGENTEAFF. CDR3 sequence (DNA): TGTGCCAGTAGTTTAGAGAGGGACGGGGAGAACACTGAAGCTTTCTTT. The chain combines TRBV19 with TRBJ1-1; TRBD1 might be the D (5 bases). CDR1 is LNHDA, CDR2 SQIVND, per germline (reference sequence). This CDR3 is 16 amino acids long.

This clone has just one count. V usage is TRBV9 and J usage is TRBJ2-1, with 12 positions matching TRBD1. The CDR3 extends over 15 amino acids. Germline-derived CDR1 and CDR2 are SGDLS and YYNGEE. V lost 4 bases and J lost 6; bases outside the gene matches: 5. CDR3 sequence reads: CASSRGQGAFNEQFF. CDR3 nucleotide sequence: TGTGCCAGCAGCCGGGGACAGGGGGCCTTCAATGAGCAGTTCTTC.

The J gene is TRBJ1-1, the V gene TRBV25-1, with D unresolved. Germline V gives CDR1 MGHDK, CDR2 SYGVNS. Trimming stripped 2 bases from V and 3 bases from J, with 1 base between. This CDR3 spans 11 amino acids. The CDR3 is CASSEDTEAFF. The CDR3, as DNA: TGTGCCAGCAGTGAAGACACTGAAGCTTTCTTT. Complete variable domain (other parts from reference TRBV25-1 and TRBJ1-1): EADIYQTPRYLVIGTGKKITLECSQTMGHDKMYWYQQDPGMELHLIHYSYGVNSTEKGDLSSESTVSRIRTEHFPLTLESARPSHTSQYLCASSEDTEAFFGQGTRLTVV.

The genes are TRBV21-1 and TRBJ2-3; the table names TRBD2, a call not compared with the DNA. TRBV21-1 is annotated as a pseudogene. The CDR3 totals 15 residues. Written as DNA, the CDR3 is TGTGCCAGCATCCTCCGTAGCGGGTGCACAGATACGCAGTATTTT. This encodes CASILRSGCTDTQYF.

This clone has a single count. The gene calls are TRBV19 and TRBJ1-2; possible D gene TRBD1, 5 bases. Trimming took 3 bases from V and 4 from J, leaving 12 bases between them. The CDR3 consists of 14 residues. Per the germline V gene, CDR1 is LNHDA and CDR2 is SQIVND (reference sequence). The CDR3 DNA sequence: TGTGCCAGTAGTATTCCTGACAGAGCCTATGGCTACACCTTC. Amino acids: CASSIPDRAYGYTF.

The V call is TRBV7-3, the J call TRBJ1-1; D unclear. The CDR3 contains 13 residues. Germline V CDR1 and CDR2: SGHTA, FQGTGA. Trimming shortened V by 0 bases and J by 1 base, and 3 bases separated the two germline ends. The CDR3 DNA is TGTGCCAGCAGCTTAACCGAGAACACTGAAGCTTTCTTT. This encodes CASSLTENTEAFF.

V and J are TRBV5-1 and TRBJ1-6; D possibly corresponds to TRBD1 (5 bases). Germline CDR1 SGHRS, CDR2 YFSETQ. Trimming took off 2 bases at V and 8 bases at J, with 17 bases between the two ends. This CDR3 comprises 16 residues. CDR3 nucleotides: TGCGCCAGCAGCTTACTCAGGGCGGAATCTGATTCACCCCTCCACTTT. This gives the protein CASSLLRAESDSPLHF.

This clone is a singleton in its sample. V is TRBV9 and J is TRBJ2-1; perhaps TRBD2 as D (6 bases). V lost 0 bases to trimming and J lost 4 bases, with 11 bases between them. Germline CDR1 and CDR2: SGDLS and YYNGEE. The CDR3 spans 15 residues. The CDR3 DNA reads as TGTGCCAGCAGCGTAGGGATTAGCGGATACAATGAGCAGTTCTTC. Protein product: CASSVGISGYNEQFF.

V and J are TRBV6-4 and TRBJ1-1, with TRBD1 as a possible D gene (6 bases). Germline CDR1 reads MRHNA; CDR2 reads SNTAGT. The CDR3 has 12 residues. The V end was cut by 6 bases, the J end by 6 bases, with 11 bases between. The CDR3 DNA sequence: TGTGCCAGCAGGAACAGGGAGGCTGAAGCTTTCTTT. Its translation: CASRNREAEAFF.

This clone has a handful of counts. The rearrangement links TRBV10-3 to TRBJ2-3; D possibly corresponds to TRBD2 (6 bases). The CDR3 extends over 18 amino acids. Germline V gives CDR1 ENHRY, CDR2 SYGVKD. Trimming left V 0 bases short and J 1 base short, with 17 bases between. The CDR3 region is CAISESIKSGAGTDTQYF. The CDR3 nucleotides read TGTGCCATCAGTGAGTCGATCAAATCGGGAGCTGGCACAGATACGCAGTATTTT.

This sequence joins TRBV5-1 and TRBJ2-3; 11 bases align to TRBD2. Germline values: CDR1 SGHRS, CDR2 YFSETQ. The V gene end was trimmed by 3 bases and the J gene end by 3 bases; junction bases not matched to a gene: 6. This CDR3 is built from 16 residues. CDR3 protein: CASSSRASGGTDTQYF. CDR3 sequence (DNA): TGCGCCAGCAGCTCTAGGGCTAGCGGGGGGACAGATACGCAGTATTTT. Combining the CDR3 with reference TRBV5-1 and TRBJ2-3 gives the whole variable domain KAGVTQTPRYLIKTRGQQVTLSCSPISGHRSVSWYQQTPGQGLQFLFEYFSETQRNKGNFPGRFSGRQFSNSRSEMNVSTLELGDSALYLCASSSRASGGTDTQYFGPGTRLTVL.

The J gene is TRBJ2-1, the V gene TRBV6-2 or TRBV6-3; 13 nucleotides line up with TRBD2. V gave up 6 bases and J gave up 5 bases; unmatched junction bases: 7. The V gene's germline CDR1 is MNHEY and CDR2 SVGEGT. The CDR3 has 16 amino acids. CDR3 nucleotide sequence: TGTGCCAGCAGCCCTACTAGCGGGGGGGATCACAATGAGCAGTTCTTC. Protein product: CASSPTSGGDHNEQFF.

The chain couples TRBV19 to TRBJ1-3, with D uncertain. The V end lost 3 bases, the J end lost 0 bases, and 12 bases lay between the germline ends. Looked up from germline, CDR1 is LNHDA and CDR2 is SQIVND (reference sequence). This CDR3 has 16 residues. The CDR3, as DNA: TGTGCCAGTAGTATTTTAGGCAAGACCTCTGGAAACACCATATATTTT. Protein product: CASSILGKTSGNTIYF.

The rearrangement joins TRBV5-4 to TRBJ1-6, with TRBD1 matching 8 bases. The CDR3 sequence is 14 residues long. The V and J ends lost 0 bases and 9 bases, in that order; junction bases with no gene match: 2. In germline, CDR1 is SGHNT, CDR2 YYREEE (reference sequence). CDR3 loop: CASSLAGTGSPLHF. The CDR3, as DNA: TGTGCCAGCAGCTTGGCGGGGACAGGTTCACCCCTCCACTTT.

The CDR3 DNA reads as TGTGCCAGCAATAACAGGGGGCGAGAGACCCAGTACTTC. It specifies CASNNRGRETQYF. The chain is built from TRBV6-1 and TRBJ2-5, with 9 positions matching TRBD1. The CDR3 is 13 amino acids. The trim removed 7 bases at V and 4 bases at J, leaving 4 bases unmatched. Germline V CDR1 and CDR2: MNHNS, SASEGT.

This chain joins TRBV10-3 and TRBJ1-2, with a weak D call TRBD1 (6 bases). The germline CDR1 and CDR2 sequences are ENHRY and SYGVKD. V lost 0 bases to trimming and J lost 11 bases, with 16 bases between them. The CDR3 has 14 residues. For the CDR3, the DNA is TGTGCCATCAGTGAGTCGAGCGGGACACGTCGATACACCTTC. Translation: CAISESSGTRRYTF.

This clone was counted between two and nine times. The chain joins TRBV5-1 to TRBJ1-2; tentative D call: TRBD1 (6 bases). Germline CDR1 and CDR2: SGHRS and YFSETQ. V dropped 4 bases and J dropped 8 bases, with 15 bases sitting between them. The CDR3 loop spans 13 amino acids. The CDR3 region is CASSPGAGEGYTF. DNA of the CDR3: TGCGCCAGCAGCCCAGGGGCAGGGGAAGGCTACACCTTC.

The chain carries TRBV19 and TRBJ1-1; 8 nucleotides match TRBD1. Germline V gene sequence: CDR1 LNHDA, CDR2 SQIVND (reference sequence). Unmatched junction bases numbered 2, after V lost 5 bases and J lost 0 bases. The CDR3 runs to 14 residues. The CDR3 nucleotides read TGTGCCAGTAGTTCAGGGGGCCTGAACACTGAAGCTTTCTTT. Translated, it gives CASSSGGLNTEAFF.

J is TRBJ1-5 and V is TRBV10-3; D may be TRBD1 (5 bases). Germline CDR1 ENHRY, CDR2 SYGVKD. The CDR3 spans 15 residues. V lost 6 bases and J lost 1, with 13 bases in between. The CDR3 DNA is TGTGCCATCAGACCCTCCGGGGGGAGCAATCAGCCCCAGCATTTT. Encoded protein: CAIRPSGGSNQPQHF.

This chain uses TRBV30 with TRBJ2-7, with 9 bases aligning to TRBD1. The trim removed 5 bases at V and 7 bases at J, leaving 9 bases unmatched. The length of the CDR3 is 13 residues. The germline CDR1 and CDR2 sequences are GTSNPN and SVGIG (reference sequence). CDR3: CAWGDRASLEQYF. The DNA for the CDR3 is TGTGCCTGGGGGGACAGGGCCTCTTTAGAGCAGTACTTC.

This clone was seen a single time. V usage is TRBV15 and J usage is TRBJ2-5; 16 positions agree with TRBD2. This CDR3 spans 17 amino acids. CDR1 is LNHNV, CDR2 YYDKDF, per germline (reference sequence). J was trimmed by 2 bases and V by 0 bases; bases with no gene match: 0. CDR3 sequence (DNA): TGTGCCACCAGCAGAGAGGGACTAGCGGGGGGGCAAGAGACCCAGTACTTC. Translated: CATSREGLAGGQETQYF.

This chain links TRBV4-3 with TRBJ1-1; D remains ambiguous. V lost 0 bases, J lost 0 bases, and 8 bases lay in between. Germline lookup yields CDR1 LGHNA and CDR2 YSLEER. The CDR3 has 15 amino acids. CDR3 sequence: CASSQDHRMNTEAFF. The DNA for the CDR3 is TGCGCCAGCAGCCAAGATCACAGAATGAACACTGAAGCTTTCTTT.

This chain uses TRBV19 with TRBJ2-2; D call uncertain. The CDR3 is made up of 11 amino acids. Germline lookup yields CDR1 LNHDA and CDR2 SQIVND (reference sequence). V was shortened by 10 bases and J by 5 bases, with 8 bases between the two germline ends. The CDR3 spells CATERTGELFF. In DNA form, the CDR3 reads TGTGCCACCGAGAGAACCGGGGAGCTGTTTTTT.

The chain employs TRBV28 and TRBJ1-5; D not certain. The germline V gene encodes CDR1 MDHEN and CDR2 SYDVKM. V was cut by 6 bases and J by 8 bases, with 11 bases left in between. The CDR3 is 12 residues long. CDR3 sequence reads: CASSELVKPQHF. The CDR3 DNA reads TGTGCCAGCAGCGAATTGGTAAAGCCCCAGCATTTT.

In this sample, this clone turned up once. V is TRBV6-2 or TRBV6-3 and J is TRBJ2-5; TRBD2 aligns across 8 bases. V trimming: 5 bases; J trimming: 5 bases; junction bases outside the gene matches: 7. The germline V gene has CDR1 MNHEY and CDR2 SVGEGT. CDR3 length: 14 amino acids. CDR3 bases: TGTGCCAGCAGTCCGGGACTAGTTGCGGAGACCCAGTACTTC. Translation: CASSPGLVAETQYF.

The rearrangement joins TRBV12-3 or TRBV12-4 to TRBJ1-2; 9 bases line up with TRBD1. V was pared by 5 bases and J by 8 bases, with 6 bases of the junction left unmatched. There are 13 residues in the CDR3. The CDR3: CASSPRQGDGYTF. CDR3 DNA sequence: TGTGCCAGCAGTCCCAGACAGGGGGACGGCTACACCTTC.